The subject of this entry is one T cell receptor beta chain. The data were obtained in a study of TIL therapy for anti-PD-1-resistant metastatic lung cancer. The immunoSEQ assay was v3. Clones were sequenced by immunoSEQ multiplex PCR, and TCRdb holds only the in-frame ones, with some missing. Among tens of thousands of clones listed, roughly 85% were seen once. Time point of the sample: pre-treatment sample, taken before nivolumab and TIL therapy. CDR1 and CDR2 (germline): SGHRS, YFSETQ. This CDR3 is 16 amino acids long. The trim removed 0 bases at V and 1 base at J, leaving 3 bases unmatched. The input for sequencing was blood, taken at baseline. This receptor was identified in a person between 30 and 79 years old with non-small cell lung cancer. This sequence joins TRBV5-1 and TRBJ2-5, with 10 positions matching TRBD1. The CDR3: CASSLVGTGVQETQYF. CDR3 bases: TGCGCCAGCAGCTTGGTTGGGACAGGGGTCCAAGAGACCCAGTACTTC.